The table lists the clone carrying this T cell receptor (beta chain) with a few counts. Using a constant-region primer together with ProtoScript II reverse transcriptase, TCR beta cDNA was made from about 490 ng of total RNA. Three nested multiplex PCR rounds of slightly modified ARM-PCR generated TCR beta libraries. PCR rounds one and two used TRBV1-TRBV30 forward primers with a C-beta reverse primer for approximately 11 cycles each. From the multiplex PCR reads, TCRdb called clonotypes with MiXCR, one entry per CDR3 protein. The profile covers about 190,000 distinct CDR3 sequences, with just under 85% appearing a single time and roughly 20% taken by the ten largest. Joint extraction of RNA and DNA used about 17-31 mg of bulk tissue that was unsorted. These data come from a study of tumor-infiltrating lymphocytes in primary liver carcinoma. The CDR3 covers 12 residues. V was clipped by 6 bases and J by 8 bases; unmatched bases: 4. CDR1 and CDR2 (germline): SGHTA, FQGNSA.

This sequence originates from a man between 35 and 55 years old with primary liver carcinoma and hepatitis B virus infection. The sequenced sample was tumor tissue from primary liver carcinoma. V gene TRBV7-2 combines with J gene TRBJ2-1; TRBD2 matches 7 bases. The CDR3 region has the DNA TGTGCCAGCAGACGCGGGGGAGATGAGCAGTTCTTC. Residues: CASRRGGDEQFF. Full variable domain (outside the CDR3, taken from reference TRBV7-2 and TRBJ2-1): GAGVSQSPSNKVTEKGKDVELRCDPISGHTALYWYRQSLGQGLEFLIYFQGNSAPDKSGLPSDRFSAERTGGSVSTLTIQRTQQEDSAVYLCASRRGGDEQFFGPGTRLTVL.